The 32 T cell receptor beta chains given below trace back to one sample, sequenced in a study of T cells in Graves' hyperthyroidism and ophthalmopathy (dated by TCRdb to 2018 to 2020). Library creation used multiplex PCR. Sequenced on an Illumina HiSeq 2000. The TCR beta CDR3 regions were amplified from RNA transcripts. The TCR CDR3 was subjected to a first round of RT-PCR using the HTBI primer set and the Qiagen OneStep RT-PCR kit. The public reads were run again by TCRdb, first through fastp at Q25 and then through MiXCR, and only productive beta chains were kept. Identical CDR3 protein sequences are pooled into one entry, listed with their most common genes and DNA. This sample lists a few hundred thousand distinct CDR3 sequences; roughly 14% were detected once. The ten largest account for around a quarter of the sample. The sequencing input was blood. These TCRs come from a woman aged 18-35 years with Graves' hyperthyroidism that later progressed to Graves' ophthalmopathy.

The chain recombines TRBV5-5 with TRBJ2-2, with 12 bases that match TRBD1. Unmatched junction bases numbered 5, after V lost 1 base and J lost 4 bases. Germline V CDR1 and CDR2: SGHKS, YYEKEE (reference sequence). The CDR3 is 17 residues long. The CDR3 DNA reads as TGTGCCAGCAGCTTGTCCCGGGACAGGGGGCTCACCGGGGAGCTGTTTTTT. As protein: CASSLSRDRGLTGELFF. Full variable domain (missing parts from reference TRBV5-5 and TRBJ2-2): DAGVTQSPTHLIKTRGQQVTLRCSPISGHKSVSWYQQVLGQGPQFIFQYYEKEERGRGNFPDRFSARQFPNYSSELNVNALLLGDSALYLCASSLSRDRGLTGELFFGEGSRLTVL.

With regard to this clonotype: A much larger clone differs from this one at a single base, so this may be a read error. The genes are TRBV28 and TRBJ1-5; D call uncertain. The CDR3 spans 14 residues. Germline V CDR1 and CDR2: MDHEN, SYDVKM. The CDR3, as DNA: TGTGCCGGCAGTCCGCCGCCTCGGAATCAGCCCCAGCATTTT. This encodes CAGSPPPRNQPQHF. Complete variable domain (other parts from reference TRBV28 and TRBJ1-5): DVKVTQSSRYLVKRTGEKVFLECVQDMDHENMFWYRQDPGLGLRLIYFSYDVKMKEKGDIPEGYSVSREKKERFSLILESASTNQTSMYLCAGSPPPRNQPQHFGDGTRLSIL.

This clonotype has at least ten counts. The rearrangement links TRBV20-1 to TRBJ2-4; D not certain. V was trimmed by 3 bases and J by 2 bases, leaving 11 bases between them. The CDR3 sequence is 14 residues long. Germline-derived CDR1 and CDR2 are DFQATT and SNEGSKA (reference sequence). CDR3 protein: CSASSYGTKNIQYF. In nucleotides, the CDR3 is TGCAGTGCTAGTTCTTACGGAACCAAAAACATTCAGTACTTC.

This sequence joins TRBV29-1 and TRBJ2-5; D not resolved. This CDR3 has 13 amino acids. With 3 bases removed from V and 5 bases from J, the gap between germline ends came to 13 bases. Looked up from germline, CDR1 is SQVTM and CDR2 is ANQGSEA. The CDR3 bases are TGCAGCGTTGATGGCCTTAGAGCGGAGACCCAGTACTTC. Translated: CSVDGLRAETQYF.

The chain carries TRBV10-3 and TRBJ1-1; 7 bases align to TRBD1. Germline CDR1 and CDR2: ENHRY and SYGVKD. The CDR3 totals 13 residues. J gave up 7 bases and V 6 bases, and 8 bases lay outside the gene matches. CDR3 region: CAIRDRPEGEAFF. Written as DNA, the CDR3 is TGTGCCATCAGGGACAGGCCGGAGGGTGAAGCTTTCTTT.

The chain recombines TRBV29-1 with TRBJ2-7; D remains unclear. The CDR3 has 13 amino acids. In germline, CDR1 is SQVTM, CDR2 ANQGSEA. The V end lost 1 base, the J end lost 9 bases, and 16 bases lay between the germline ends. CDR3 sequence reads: CSVEGGYPSAQYF. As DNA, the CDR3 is TGCAGCGTTGAAGGGGGATACCCTTCAGCGCAGTACTTC.

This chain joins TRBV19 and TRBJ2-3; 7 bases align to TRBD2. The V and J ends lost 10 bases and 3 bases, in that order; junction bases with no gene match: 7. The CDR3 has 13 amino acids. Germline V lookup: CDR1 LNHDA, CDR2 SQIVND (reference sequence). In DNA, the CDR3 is TGTGCCACTAGACTAGCCGCAACAGATACGCAGTATTTT. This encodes CATRLAATDTQYF.

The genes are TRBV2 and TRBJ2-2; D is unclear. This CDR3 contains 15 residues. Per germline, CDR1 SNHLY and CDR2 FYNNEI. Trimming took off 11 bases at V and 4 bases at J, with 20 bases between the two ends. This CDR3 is CAHSEGGMVTGELFF. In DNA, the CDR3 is TGTGCCCACAGTGAAGGTGGGATGGTCACCGGGGAGCTGTTTTTT.

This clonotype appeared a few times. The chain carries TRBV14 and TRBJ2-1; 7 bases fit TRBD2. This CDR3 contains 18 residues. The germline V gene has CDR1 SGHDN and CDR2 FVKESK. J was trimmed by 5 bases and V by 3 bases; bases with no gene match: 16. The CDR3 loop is CASSQRSGALFTHNEQFF. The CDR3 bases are TGTGCCAGCAGCCAGCGAAGCGGGGCCCTCTTTACACACAATGAGCAGTTCTTC. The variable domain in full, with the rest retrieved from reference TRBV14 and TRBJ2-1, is EAGVTQFPSHSVIEKGQTVTLRCDPISGHDNLYWYRRVMGKEIKFLLHFVKESKQDESGMPNNRFLAERTGGTYSTLKVQPAELEDSGVYFCASSQRSGALFTHNEQFFGPGTRLTVL.

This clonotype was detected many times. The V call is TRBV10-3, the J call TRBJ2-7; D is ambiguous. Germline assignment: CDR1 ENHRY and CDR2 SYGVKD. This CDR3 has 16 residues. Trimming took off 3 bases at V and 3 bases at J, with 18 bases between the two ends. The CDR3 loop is CAISDFGEKEFYEQYF. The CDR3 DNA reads TGTGCCATCAGTGATTTCGGCGAGAAGGAGTTCTACGAGCAGTACTTC.

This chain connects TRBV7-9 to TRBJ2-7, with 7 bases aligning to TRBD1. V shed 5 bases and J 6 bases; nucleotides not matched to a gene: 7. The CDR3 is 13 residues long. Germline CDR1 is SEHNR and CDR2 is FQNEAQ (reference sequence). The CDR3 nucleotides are TGTGCCAGCAGCCCGACAGGGAACGGCGAGCAGTACTTC. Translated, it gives CASSPTGNGEQYF.

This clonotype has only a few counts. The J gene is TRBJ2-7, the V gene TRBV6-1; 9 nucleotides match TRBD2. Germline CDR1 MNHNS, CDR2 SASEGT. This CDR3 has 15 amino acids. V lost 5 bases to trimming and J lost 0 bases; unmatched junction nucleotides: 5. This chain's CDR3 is CASSWSGRLSYEQYF. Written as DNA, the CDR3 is TGTGCCAGCAGTTGGAGCGGGAGGCTCTCCTACGAGCAGTACTTC.

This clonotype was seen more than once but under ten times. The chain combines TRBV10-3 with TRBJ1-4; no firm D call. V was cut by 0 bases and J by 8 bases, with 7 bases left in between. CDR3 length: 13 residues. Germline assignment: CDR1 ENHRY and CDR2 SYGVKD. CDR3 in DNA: TGTGCCATCAGTGAGTCGATGGGGGAAAAACTGTTTTTT. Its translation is CAISESMGEKLFF.

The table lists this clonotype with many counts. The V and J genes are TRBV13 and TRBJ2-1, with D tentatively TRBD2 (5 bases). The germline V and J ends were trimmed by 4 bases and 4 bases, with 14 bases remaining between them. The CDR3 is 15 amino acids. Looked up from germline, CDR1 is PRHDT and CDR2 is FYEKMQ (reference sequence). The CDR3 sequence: CASSSYSGNYNEQFF. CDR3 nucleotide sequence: TGTGCCAGCAGCTCCTACTCCGGGAATTACAATGAGCAGTTCTTC.

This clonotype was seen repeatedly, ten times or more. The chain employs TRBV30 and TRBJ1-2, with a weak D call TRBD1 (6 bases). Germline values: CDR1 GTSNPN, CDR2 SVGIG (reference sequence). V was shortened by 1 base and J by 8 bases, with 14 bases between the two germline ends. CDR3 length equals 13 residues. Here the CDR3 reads CAWSGGGASGYTF. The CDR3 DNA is TGTGCCTGGAGTGGAGGGGGGGCAAGCGGCTACACCTTC.

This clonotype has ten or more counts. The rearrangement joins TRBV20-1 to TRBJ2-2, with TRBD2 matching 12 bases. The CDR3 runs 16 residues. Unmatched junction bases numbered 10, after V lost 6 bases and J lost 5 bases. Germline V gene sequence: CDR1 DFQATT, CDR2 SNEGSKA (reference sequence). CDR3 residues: CSARRLGLAGTGELFF. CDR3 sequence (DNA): TGCAGTGCGAGGAGATTGGGACTAGCGGGTACCGGGGAGCTGTTTTTT.

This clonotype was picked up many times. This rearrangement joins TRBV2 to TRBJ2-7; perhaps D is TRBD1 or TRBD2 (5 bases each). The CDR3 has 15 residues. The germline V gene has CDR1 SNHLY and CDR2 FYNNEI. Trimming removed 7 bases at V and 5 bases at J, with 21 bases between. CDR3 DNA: TGTGCCAGCACCCTGGGGGACCTCCTCCGTGACGAGCAGTACTTC. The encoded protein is CASTLGDLLRDEQYF.

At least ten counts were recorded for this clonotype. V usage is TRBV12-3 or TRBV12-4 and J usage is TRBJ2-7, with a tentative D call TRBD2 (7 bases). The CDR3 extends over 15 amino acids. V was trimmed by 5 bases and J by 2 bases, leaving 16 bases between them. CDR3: CASSPAGAHAYEQYF. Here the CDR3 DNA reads TGTGCCAGCAGTCCCGCGGGGGCACATGCCTACGAGCAGTACTTC.

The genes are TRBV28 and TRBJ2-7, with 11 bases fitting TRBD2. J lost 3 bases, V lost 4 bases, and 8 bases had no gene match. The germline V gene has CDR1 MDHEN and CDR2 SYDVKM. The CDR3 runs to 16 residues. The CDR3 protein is CASSSKPGTSGYEQYF. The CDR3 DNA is TGTGCCAGCAGTTCAAAACCCGGGACTAGCGGCTACGAGCAGTACTTC.

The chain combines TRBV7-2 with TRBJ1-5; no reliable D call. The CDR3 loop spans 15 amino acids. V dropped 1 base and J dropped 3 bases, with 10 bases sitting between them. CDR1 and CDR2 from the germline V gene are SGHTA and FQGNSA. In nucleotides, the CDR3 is TGTGCCAGCAGCTTAGATAGCTATTTCAATCAGCCCCAGCATTTT. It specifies CASSLDSYFNQPQHF.

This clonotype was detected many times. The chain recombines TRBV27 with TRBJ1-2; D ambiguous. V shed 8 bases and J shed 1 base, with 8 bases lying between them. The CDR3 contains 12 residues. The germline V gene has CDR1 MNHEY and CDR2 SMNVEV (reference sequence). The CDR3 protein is CASGQNNYGYTF. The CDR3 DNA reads TGTGCCAGCGGTCAGAATAACTATGGCTACACCTTC.

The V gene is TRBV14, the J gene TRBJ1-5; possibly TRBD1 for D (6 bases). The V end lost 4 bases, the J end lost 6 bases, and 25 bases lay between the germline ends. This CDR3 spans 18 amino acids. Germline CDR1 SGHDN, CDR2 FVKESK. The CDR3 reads CASSPPQGRSATGQPQHF. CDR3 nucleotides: TGTGCCAGCAGCCCACCGCAGGGGCGATCCGCAACCGGTCAGCCCCAGCATTTT.

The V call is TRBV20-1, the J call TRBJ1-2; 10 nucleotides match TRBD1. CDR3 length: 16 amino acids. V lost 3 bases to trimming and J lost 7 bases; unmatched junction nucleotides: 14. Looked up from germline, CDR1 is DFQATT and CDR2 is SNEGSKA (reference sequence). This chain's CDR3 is CSASGVHRQGAFGYTF. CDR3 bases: TGCAGTGCTAGTGGGGTCCATCGACAGGGGGCGTTTGGCTACACCTTC.

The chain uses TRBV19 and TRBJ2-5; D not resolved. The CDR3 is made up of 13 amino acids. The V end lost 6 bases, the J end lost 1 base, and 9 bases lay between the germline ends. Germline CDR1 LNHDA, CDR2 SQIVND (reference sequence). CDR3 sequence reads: CASREFLQETQYF. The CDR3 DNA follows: TGTGCCAGTAGGGAATTTCTCCAAGAGACCCAGTACTTC.

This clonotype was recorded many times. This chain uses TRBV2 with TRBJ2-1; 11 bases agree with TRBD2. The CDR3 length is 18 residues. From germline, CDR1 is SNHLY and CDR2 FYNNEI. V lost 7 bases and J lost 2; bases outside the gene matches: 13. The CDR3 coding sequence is TGTGCCAGCACCCCCGGGACTAGCGGACTACCGACCTACAATGAGCAGTTCTTC. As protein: CASTPGTSGLPTYNEQFF.

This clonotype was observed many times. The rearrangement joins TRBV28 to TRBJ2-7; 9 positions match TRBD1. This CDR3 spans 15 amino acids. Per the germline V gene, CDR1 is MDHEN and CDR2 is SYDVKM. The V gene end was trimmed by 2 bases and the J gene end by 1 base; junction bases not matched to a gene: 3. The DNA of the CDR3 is TGTGCCAGCAGTTTAGGGGACAGGGTTTCCTACGAGCAGTACTTC. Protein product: CASSLGDRVSYEQYF.

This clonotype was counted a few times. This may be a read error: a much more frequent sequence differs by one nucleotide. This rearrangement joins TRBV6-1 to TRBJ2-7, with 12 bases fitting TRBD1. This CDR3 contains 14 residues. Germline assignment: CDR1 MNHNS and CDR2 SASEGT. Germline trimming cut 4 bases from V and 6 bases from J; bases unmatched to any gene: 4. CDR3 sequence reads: CASSGGQGAPEQYF. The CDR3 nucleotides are TGTGCCAGCAGTGGGGGACAGGGGGCCCCCGAGCAGTACTTC.

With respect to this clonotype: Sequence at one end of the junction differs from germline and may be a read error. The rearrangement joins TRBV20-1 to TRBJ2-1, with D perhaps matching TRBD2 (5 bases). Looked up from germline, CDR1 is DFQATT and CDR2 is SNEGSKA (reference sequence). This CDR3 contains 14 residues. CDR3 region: CSGGEGRSYNEQSF. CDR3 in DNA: TGCAGTGGTGGCGAGGGTCGCTCCTACAATGAGCAGTCCTTC.

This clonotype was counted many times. DNA for the CDR3: TGTGCCTGGAGTCCAGGCGCAGGGGGTTCACCCCTCCACTTT. This sequence encodes CAWSPGAGGSPLHF. The chain uses TRBV30 and TRBJ1-6, with 7 bases lining up with TRBD1. Germline V lookup: CDR1 GTSNPN, CDR2 SVGIG (reference sequence). The V segment lost 2 bases and the J segment 9 bases; nucleotides outside the gene matches: 7. The CDR3 runs 14 residues.

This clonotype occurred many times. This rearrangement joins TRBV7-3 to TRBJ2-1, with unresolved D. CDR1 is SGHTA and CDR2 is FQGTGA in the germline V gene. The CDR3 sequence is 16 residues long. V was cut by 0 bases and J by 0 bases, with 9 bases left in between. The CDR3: CASSLTATNSYNEQFF. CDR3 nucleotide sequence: TGTGCCAGCAGCTTAACGGCCACGAACTCCTACAATGAGCAGTTCTTC.

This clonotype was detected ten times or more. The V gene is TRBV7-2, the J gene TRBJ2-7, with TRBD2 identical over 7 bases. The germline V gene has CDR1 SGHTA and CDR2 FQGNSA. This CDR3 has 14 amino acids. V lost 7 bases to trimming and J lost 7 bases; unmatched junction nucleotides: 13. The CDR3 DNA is TGTGCCAGCACCGTCTCATGGGGGGGGAGAGAGCAGTACTTC. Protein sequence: CASTVSWGGREQYF. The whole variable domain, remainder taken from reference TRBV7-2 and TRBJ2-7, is GAGVSQSPSNKVTEKGKDVELRCDPISGHTALYWYRQSLGQGLEFLIYFQGNSAPDKSGLPSDRFSAERTGGSVSTLTIQRTQQEDSAVYLCASTVSWGGREQYFGPGTRLTVT.

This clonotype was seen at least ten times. CDR3 DNA sequence: TGCAGCGTTCAGATGGGGCGGAACACTGAAGCTTTCTTT. Its protein is CSVQMGRNTEAFF. The rearrangement links TRBV29-1 to TRBJ1-1; the D gene is possibly TRBD1 (5 bases). CDR1 is SQVTM and CDR2 is ANQGSEA in the germline V gene. The CDR3 length is 13 residues. Trimming took 5 bases from V and 1 from J, leaving 11 bases between them.